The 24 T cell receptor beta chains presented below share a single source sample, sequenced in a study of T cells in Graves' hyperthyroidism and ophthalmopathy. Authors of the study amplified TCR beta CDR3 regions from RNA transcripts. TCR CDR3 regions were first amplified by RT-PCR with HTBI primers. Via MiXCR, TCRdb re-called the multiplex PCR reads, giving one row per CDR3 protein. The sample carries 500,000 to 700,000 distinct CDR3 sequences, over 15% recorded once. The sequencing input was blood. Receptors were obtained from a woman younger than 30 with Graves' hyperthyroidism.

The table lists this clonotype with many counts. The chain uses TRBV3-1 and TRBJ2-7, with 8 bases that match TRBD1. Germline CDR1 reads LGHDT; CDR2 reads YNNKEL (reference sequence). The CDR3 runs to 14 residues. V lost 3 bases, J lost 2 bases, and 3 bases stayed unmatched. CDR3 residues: CASSHRQGTYEQYF. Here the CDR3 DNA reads TGTGCCAGCAGCCACCGACAGGGGACCTACGAGCAGTACTTC.

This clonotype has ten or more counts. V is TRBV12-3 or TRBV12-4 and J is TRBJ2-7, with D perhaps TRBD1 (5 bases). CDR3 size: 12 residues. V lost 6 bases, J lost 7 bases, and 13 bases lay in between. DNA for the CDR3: TGTGCCAGCAGCCACTATCACAGGGAGCAGTACTTC. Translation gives CASSHYHREQYF.

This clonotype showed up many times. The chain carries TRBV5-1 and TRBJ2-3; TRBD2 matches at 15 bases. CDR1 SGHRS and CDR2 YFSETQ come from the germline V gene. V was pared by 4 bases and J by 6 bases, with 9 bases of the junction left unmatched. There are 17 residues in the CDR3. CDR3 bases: TGCGCCAGCAGCCGCGGACTAGCGGGAGGGCCGTCTGATACGCAGTATTTT. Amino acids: CASSRGLAGGPSDTQYF.

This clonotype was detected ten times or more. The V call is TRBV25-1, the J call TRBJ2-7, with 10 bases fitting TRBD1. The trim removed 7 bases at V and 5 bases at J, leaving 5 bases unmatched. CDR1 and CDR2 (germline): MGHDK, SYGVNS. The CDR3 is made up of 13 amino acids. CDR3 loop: CASTDGTGDEQYF. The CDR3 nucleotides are TGTGCCAGCACTGACGGGACAGGGGACGAGCAGTACTTC.

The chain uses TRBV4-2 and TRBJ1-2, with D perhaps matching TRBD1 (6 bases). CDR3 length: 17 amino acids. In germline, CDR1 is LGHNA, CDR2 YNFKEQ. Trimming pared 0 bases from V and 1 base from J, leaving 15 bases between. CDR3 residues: CASSQERQEWINYGYTF. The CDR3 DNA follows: TGTGCCAGCAGCCAAGAGCGACAGGAGTGGATTAACTATGGCTACACCTTC.

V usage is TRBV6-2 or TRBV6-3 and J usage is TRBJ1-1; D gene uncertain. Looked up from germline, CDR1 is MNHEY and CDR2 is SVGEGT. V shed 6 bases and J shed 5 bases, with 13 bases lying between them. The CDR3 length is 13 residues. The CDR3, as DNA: TGTGCCAGCAGCTATGAGAGAAGAACTGAAGCTTTCTTT. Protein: CASSYERRTEAFF.

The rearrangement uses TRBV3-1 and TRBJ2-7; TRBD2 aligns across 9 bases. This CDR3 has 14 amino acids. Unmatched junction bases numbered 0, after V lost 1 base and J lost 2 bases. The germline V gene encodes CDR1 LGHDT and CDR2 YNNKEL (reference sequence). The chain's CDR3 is CASSQGGRAYEQYF. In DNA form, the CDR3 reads TGTGCCAGCAGCCAAGGCGGGAGGGCCTACGAGCAGTACTTC.

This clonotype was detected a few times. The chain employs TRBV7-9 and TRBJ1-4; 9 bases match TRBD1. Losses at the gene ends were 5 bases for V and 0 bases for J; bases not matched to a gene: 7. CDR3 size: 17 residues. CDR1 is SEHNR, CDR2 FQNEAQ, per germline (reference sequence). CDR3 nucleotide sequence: TGTGCCAGCAGCCCCCACAGGGGGCCGGCAACTAATGAAAAACTGTTTTTT. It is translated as CASSPHRGPATNEKLFF.

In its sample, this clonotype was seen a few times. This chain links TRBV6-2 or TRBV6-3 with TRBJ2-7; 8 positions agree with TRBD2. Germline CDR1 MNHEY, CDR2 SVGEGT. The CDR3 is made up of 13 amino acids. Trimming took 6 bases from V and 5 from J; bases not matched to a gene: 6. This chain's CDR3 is CASSGSGVHEQYF. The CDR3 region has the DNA TGTGCCAGCAGCGGTAGCGGGGTTCACGAGCAGTACTTC.

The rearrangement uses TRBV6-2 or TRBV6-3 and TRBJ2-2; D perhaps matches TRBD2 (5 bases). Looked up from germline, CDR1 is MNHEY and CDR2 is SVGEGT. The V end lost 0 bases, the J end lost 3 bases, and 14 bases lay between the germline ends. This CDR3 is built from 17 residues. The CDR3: CASSYSRGVWDTGELFF. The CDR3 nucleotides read TGTGCCAGCAGTTACTCTCGGGGAGTTTGGGACACCGGGGAGCTGTTTTTT.

In DNA form, the CDR3 reads TGTGCCAGCAGTCTCGGGACGGCCTCTGGAAACACCATATATTTT. Translation gives CASSLGTASGNTIYF. The chain links TRBV28 to TRBJ1-3; possibly TRBD1 for D (5 bases). V was trimmed by 5 bases and J by 0 bases, leaving 11 bases between them. The CDR3 has 15 residues. Germline V lookup: CDR1 MDHEN, CDR2 SYDVKM.

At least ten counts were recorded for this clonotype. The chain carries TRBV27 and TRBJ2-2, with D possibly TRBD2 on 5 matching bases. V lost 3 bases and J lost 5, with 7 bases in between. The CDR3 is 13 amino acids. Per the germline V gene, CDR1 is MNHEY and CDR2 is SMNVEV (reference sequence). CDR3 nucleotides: TGTGCCAGCAGTTTTGGACTTACCGGGGAGCTGTTTTTT. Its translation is CASSFGLTGELFF.

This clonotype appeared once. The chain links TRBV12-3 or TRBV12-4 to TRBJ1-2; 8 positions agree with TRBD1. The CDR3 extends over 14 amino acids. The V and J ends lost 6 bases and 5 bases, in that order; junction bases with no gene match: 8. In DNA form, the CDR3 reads TGTGCCAGCAGGGTGACAGGGGACCTATATGGCTACACCTTC. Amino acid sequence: CASRVTGDLYGYTF.

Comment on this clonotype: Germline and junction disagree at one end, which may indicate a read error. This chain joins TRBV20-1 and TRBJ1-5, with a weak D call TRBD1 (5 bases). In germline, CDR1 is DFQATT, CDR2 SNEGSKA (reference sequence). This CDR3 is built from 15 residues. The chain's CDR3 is CSARDRGQPNQSQHF. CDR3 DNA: TGCAGTGCTAGAGATAGAGGACAACCCAATCAGTCCCAGCATTTT.

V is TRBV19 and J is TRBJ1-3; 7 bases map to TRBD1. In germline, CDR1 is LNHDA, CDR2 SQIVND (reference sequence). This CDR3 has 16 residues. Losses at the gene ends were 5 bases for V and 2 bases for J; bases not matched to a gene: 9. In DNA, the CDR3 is TGTGCCAGTAGTCCGCTAGCGACAGGGACTGGAAACACCATATATTTT. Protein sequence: CASSPLATGTGNTIYF. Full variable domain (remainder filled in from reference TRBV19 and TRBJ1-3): DGGITQSPKYLFRKEGQNVTLSCEQNLNHDAMYWYRQDPGQGLRLIYYSQIVNDFQKGDIAEGYSVSREKKESFPLTVTSAQKNPTAFYLCASSPLATGTGNTIYFGEGSWLTVV.

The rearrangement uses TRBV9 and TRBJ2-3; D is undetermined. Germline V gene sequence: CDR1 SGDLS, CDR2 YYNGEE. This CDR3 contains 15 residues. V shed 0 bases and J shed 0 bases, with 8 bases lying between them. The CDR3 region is CASSVDDPSTDTQYF. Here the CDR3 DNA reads TGTGCCAGCAGCGTAGACGATCCTAGCACAGATACGCAGTATTTT.

The CDR3 region is CASSSPLGSGNTIYF. The CDR3, as DNA: TGTGCCAGCAGTTCACCACTTGGCTCTGGAAACACCATATATTTT. This sequence joins TRBV6-1 and TRBJ1-3; the D is unclear. Trimming stripped 5 bases from V and 0 bases from J, with 11 bases between. Germline CDR1 MNHNS, CDR2 SASEGT. The CDR3 spans 15 residues.

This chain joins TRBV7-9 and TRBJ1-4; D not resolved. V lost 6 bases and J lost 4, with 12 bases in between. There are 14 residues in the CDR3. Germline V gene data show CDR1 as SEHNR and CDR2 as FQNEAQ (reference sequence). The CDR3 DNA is TGTGCCAGCAGTTCGGAGAGGCTTAATGAAAAACTGTTTTTT. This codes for CASSSERLNEKLFF. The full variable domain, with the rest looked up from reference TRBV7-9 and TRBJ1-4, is DTGVSQNPRHKITKRGQNVTFRCDPISEHNRLYWYRQTLGQGPEFLTYFQNEAQLEKSRLLSDRFSAERPKGSFSTLEIQRTEQGDSAMYLCASSSERLNEKLFFGSGTQLSVL.

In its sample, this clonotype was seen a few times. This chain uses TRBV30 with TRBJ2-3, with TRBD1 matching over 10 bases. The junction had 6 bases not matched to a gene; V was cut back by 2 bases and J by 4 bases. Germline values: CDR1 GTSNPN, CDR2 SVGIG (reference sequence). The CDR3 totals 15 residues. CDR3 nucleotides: TGTGCCTGGAGTATCCGGGACAGGGGACCAGATACGCAGTATTTT. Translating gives CAWSIRDRGPDTQYF.

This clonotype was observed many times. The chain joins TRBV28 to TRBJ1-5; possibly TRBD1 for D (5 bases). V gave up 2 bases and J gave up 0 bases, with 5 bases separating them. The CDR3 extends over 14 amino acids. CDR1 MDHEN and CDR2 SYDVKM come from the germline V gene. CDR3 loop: CASSLGHSNQPQHF. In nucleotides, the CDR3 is TGTGCCAGCAGTTTAGGACATAGCAATCAGCCCCAGCATTTT. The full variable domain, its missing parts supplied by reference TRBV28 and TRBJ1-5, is DVKVTQSSRYLVKRTGEKVFLECVQDMDHENMFWYRQDPGLGLRLIYFSYDVKMKEKGDIPEGYSVSREKKERFSLILESASTNQTSMYLCASSLGHSNQPQHFGDGTRLSIL.

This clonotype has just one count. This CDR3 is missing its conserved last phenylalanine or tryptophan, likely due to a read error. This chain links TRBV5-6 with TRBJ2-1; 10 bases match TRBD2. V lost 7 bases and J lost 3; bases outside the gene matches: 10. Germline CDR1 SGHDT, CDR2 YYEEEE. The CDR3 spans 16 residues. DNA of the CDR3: TGTGCCAGCTCGCTAATAGGACTAGCGGTCTACAATGAGCAGTTCCTC. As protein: CASSLIGLAVYNEQFL.

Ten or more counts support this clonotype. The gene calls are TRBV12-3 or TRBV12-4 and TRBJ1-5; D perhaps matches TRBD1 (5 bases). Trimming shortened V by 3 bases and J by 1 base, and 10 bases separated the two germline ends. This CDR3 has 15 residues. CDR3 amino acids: CASSLGQSSNQPQHF. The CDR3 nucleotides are TGTGCCAGCAGTTTGGGGCAGTCGAGCAATCAGCCCCAGCATTTT.

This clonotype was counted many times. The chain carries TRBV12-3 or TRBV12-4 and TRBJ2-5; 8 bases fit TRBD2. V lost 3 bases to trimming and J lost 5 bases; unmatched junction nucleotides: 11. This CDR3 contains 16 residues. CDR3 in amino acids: CASSFGGGLYRETQYF. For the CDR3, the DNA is TGTGCCAGCAGTTTCGGGGGGGGCTTATACAGGGAGACCCAGTACTTC.

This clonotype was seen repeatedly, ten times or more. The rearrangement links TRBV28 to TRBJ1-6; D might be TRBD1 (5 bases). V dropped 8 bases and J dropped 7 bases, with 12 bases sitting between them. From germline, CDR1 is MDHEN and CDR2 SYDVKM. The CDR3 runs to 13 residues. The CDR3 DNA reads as TGTGCCAGCTGGGGCAGGGCAAATTCACCCCTCCACTTT. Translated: CASWGRANSPLHF.